Here is one TCR beta chain with its context. Mismatch with germline at one junction end may stem from a read error. The data originate from a study of shared clonotypes between healthy human individuals. Study processing details: Filtering differed since immunoSEQ provided only junctions, with no quality scores. The method was immunoSEQ multiplex PCR; TCRdb's version includes in-frame clones alone and lacks a portion of them. D and trimming were read from the DNA, whereas the V and J calls and clone size are those reported in that table. The repertoire has fewer than 550,000 clones, about three quarters of them found once; the top ten carry around an eighth. This clonotype was obtained from a woman aged 40 to 49 in good health. Some clones in this sample may be carry-over from other donors' samples. The sequenced material came from PBMCs.

The CDR3 spells CASSHPREAVRNEQFF. In nucleotides, the CDR3 is TGCGCCAGCAGCCACCCTCGGGAGGCCGTTAGGAATGAGCAGTTCTTC. This chain connects TRBV28 to TRBJ2-1; 7 bases are shared with TRBD2. CDR3 length: 16 amino acids. CDR1 and CDR2 from the germline V gene are MDHEN and SYDVKM.